Listed here are 24 T cell receptor beta chains from one sample, sequenced in a study of shared clonotypes between healthy human individuals. Generated by immunoSEQ multiplex PCR, the TCRdb table keeps only in-frame clones and is missing some. Among about 1 million clones listed, approximately 68% were seen once. Sequenced input: memory CD4+ T cells sorted from blood. The subset here: CD45RA-negative fraction. These receptor sequences come from a man between 18 and 35 years old in good health.

The chain joins TRBV7-2 to TRBJ2-5; TRBD1 matches 8 bases. V lost 5 bases and J lost 5; bases outside the gene matches: 10. This CDR3 is 15 amino acids long. Germline lookup yields CDR1 SGHTA and CDR2 FQGNSA. The CDR3 is CASSEGQGAGETQYF. The CDR3 DNA is TGTGCCAGCAGCGAAGGCCAGGGGGCGGGTGAGACCCAGTACTTC.

The chain couples TRBV30 to TRBJ2-1; TRBD2 is a possible D gene (6 bases). Trimming took off 4 bases at V and 9 bases at J, with 10 bases between the two ends. Germline lookup yields CDR1 GTSNPN and CDR2 SVGIG (reference sequence). The CDR3 is 11 residues long. The CDR3 DNA reads TGTGCCTGGACTAGCGAGACTGAGCAGTTCTTC. Its translation is CAWTSETEQFF.

To note about this clone: The sample has other DNA sequences that encode this CDR3 too. CDR3 nucleotide sequence: TGCGCCAGCAGCCAGCTTCGACAGGGGAATGAAAAACTGTTTTTT. Translating it yields CASSQLRQGNEKLFF. V gene TRBV4-1 combines with J gene TRBJ1-4, with 8 positions matching TRBD1. This CDR3 contains 15 residues. The trim removed 3 bases at V and 5 bases at J, leaving 5 bases unmatched. The germline V gene encodes CDR1 MGHRA and CDR2 YSYEKL.

The V gene is TRBV5-6, the J gene TRBJ2-2, with D unresolved. The CDR3 consists of 15 residues. The V end lost 0 bases, the J end lost 4 bases, and 10 bases lay between the germline ends. Germline CDR1 and CDR2: SGHDT and YYEEEE. CDR3 residues: CASSLAAGITGELFF. CDR3 DNA sequence: TGTGCCAGCAGCTTGGCGGCAGGAATCACCGGGGAGCTGTTTTTT.

The rearrangement uses TRBV11-2 and TRBJ2-1; 7 positions match TRBD2. The CDR3 loop spans 17 amino acids. Germline assignment: CDR1 SGHAT and CDR2 FQNNGV. V was pared by 5 bases and J by 1 base, with 11 bases of the junction left unmatched. CDR3 nucleotide sequence: TGTGCCAGCAGCCCTATGGAGGCTAGCGGATCCTACAATGAGCAGTTCTTC. Its translation: CASSPMEASGSYNEQFF.

The V gene is TRBV6-1, the J gene TRBJ2-7, with 7 bases lining up with TRBD2. The CDR3 runs to 15 residues. With 6 bases clipped from V and 3 bases from J, the junction kept 11 bases outside the gene matches. Germline assignment: CDR1 MNHNS and CDR2 SASEGT. CDR3 nucleotides: TGTGCCAGCAGGGGACGGGGAGGGGCGGGCTACGAGCAGTACTTC. It is translated as CASRGRGGAGYEQYF.

The chain combines TRBV7-2 with TRBJ1-4, with 9 bases matching TRBD1. V was clipped by 0 bases and J by 8 bases; unmatched bases: 4. The V gene's germline CDR1 is SGHTA and CDR2 FQGNSA. This CDR3 region has 15 residues. CDR3 DNA: TGTGCCAGCAGCTTAGCGGGGACAGGGTTAGAAAAACTGTTTTTT. It translates to CASSLAGTGLEKLFF.

The rearrangement uses TRBV5-1 and TRBJ2-7; no clear D. Trimming pared 4 bases from V and 2 bases from J, leaving 13 bases between. The CDR3 has 14 residues. CDR1 is SGHRS, CDR2 YFSETQ, per germline. The CDR3 DNA reads as TGCGCCAGCAGCCCCTCGGGTCAGCCCTACGAGCAGTACTTC. This encodes CASSPSGQPYEQYF. The full variable domain, completed using reference TRBV5-1 and TRBJ2-7, is KAGVTQTPRYLIKTRGQQVTLSCSPISGHRSVSWYQQTPGQGLQFLFEYFSETQRNKGNFPGRFSGRQFSNSRSEMNVSTLELGDSALYLCASSPSGQPYEQYFGPGTRLTVT.

Comment on this clone: This sample includes further DNA sequences coding for the same CDR3. The gene calls are TRBV14 and TRBJ2-2; D is unresolved. The CDR3 has 15 amino acids. The V and J ends lost 0 bases and 1 base respectively, with 6 bases between them. From germline, CDR1 is SGHDN and CDR2 FVKESK. CDR3 sequence reads: CASSQDGLNTGELFF. CDR3 DNA sequence: TGTGCCAGCAGCCAAGATGGCTTGAACACCGGGGAGCTGTTTTTT. Filled out from reference TRBV14 and TRBJ2-2, the complete variable domain reads EAGVTQFPSHSVIEKGQTVTLRCDPISGHDNLYWYRRVMGKEIKFLLHFVKESKQDESGMPNNRFLAERTGGTYSTLKVQPAELEDSGVYFCASSQDGLNTGELFFGEGSRLTVL.

V and J are TRBV18 and TRBJ2-7; weak D call: TRBD2 (5 bases). The germline V and J ends were trimmed by 3 bases and 6 bases, with 18 bases remaining between them. Germline V gene lookup returns CDR1 KGHSH and CDR2 LQKENI. The CDR3 sequence is 15 residues long. This CDR3 reads CASSPAADGISEQYF. The CDR3 nucleotides read TGTGCCAGCTCACCGGCAGCGGATGGGATTAGCGAGCAGTACTTC.

This chain uses TRBV10-3 with TRBJ2-6; 14 nucleotides match TRBD2. Germline lookup yields CDR1 ENHRY and CDR2 SYGVKD. The V gene end was trimmed by 3 bases and the J gene end by 0 bases; junction bases not matched to a gene: 1. The CDR3 extends over 18 amino acids. CDR3: CAISDGLAGGSGANVLTF. CDR3 in DNA: TGTGCCATCAGTGATGGACTAGCGGGAGGCTCTGGGGCCAACGTCCTGACTTTC.

This sequence joins TRBV28 and TRBJ1-4, with TRBD1 identical over 8 bases. Germline V gene data show CDR1 as MDHEN and CDR2 as SYDVKM. V shed 8 bases, J shed 9 bases, and the junction held 8 bases outside the gene matches. The CDR3 has 13 residues. The CDR3 DNA sequence: TGTGCCAGCGGGGCAGGGGGCAGGAAAAAACTGTTTTTT. Translating it yields CASGAGGRKKLFF.

This CDR3 is CASSPDATDKGQPQHF. The CDR3 bases are TGCGCCAGCAGCCCGGATGCGACAGATAAAGGTCAGCCCCAGCATTTT. The V call is TRBV4-1, the J call TRBJ1-5; D is possibly TRBD1 (5 bases). The V end lost 4 bases, the J end lost 6 bases, and 19 bases lay between the germline ends. CDR3 length equals 16 residues. Per the germline V gene, CDR1 is MGHRA and CDR2 is YSYEKL.

This chain links TRBV5-1 with TRBJ2-2, with TRBD2 matching over 14 bases. V was clipped by 4 bases and J by 6 bases; unmatched bases: 8. The CDR3 is 17 residues long. Germline lookup yields CDR1 SGHRS and CDR2 YFSETQ. CDR3 bases: TGCGCCAGCAGCCGAACCGGGACTAGCGGGAGCGCCGGGGAGCTGTTTTTT. The encoded protein is CASSRTGTSGSAGELFF. Looking up the rest from reference TRBV5-1 and TRBJ2-2 gives the full variable domain: KAGVTQTPRYLIKTRGQQVTLSCSPISGHRSVSWYQQTPGQGLQFLFEYFSETQRNKGNFPGRFSGRQFSNSRSEMNVSTLELGDSALYLCASSRTGTSGSAGELFFGEGSRLTVL.

This clone was detected only a few times. This chain uses TRBV6-6 with TRBJ2-7, with D unclear. The V gene lost 9 bases and the J gene lost 0 bases, with 15 bases spanning the gap. There are 14 residues in the CDR3. Germline assignment: CDR1 MNHNY and CDR2 SVGAGI (reference sequence). CDR3 bases: TGTGCCAGTACTGCGACCAGCGTCTCCTACGAGCAGTACTTC. Translation gives CASTATSVSYEQYF.

The chain has TRBV5-3 and TRBJ1-5, with a possible D match to TRBD1 (6 bases). TRBV5-3 is classed as an ORF, of uncertain function. Trimming pared 4 bases from V and 7 bases from J, leaving 15 bases between. This CDR3 has 14 amino acids. The CDR3: CARSANDRIQPQHF. In DNA form, the CDR3 reads TGTGCCAGAAGCGCCAACGACAGGATCCAGCCCCAGCATTTT.

This chain links TRBV5-6 with TRBJ1-1; 7 nucleotides line up with TRBD1. After removal of 5 bases from V and 5 bases from J, the junction contained 12 bases not matched to a gene. Looked up from germline, CDR1 is SGHDT and CDR2 is YYEEEE. The length of the CDR3 is 15 residues. The CDR3 is CASRQYSGGGTEAFF. For the CDR3, the DNA is TGTGCCAGCAGGCAATATTCAGGGGGTGGGACTGAAGCTTTCTTT.

V is TRBV7-3 and J is TRBJ2-3; 8 nucleotides agree with TRBD1. V was clipped by 5 bases and J by 7 bases; unmatched bases: 14. There are 16 residues in the CDR3. Per the germline V gene, CDR1 is SGHTA and CDR2 is FQGTGA. CDR3 protein: CASSLGTGLGTYTQYF. The DNA for the CDR3 is TGTGCCAGCAGCCTAGGGACAGGCCTGGGGACATATACGCAGTATTTT.

V is TRBV4-1 and J is TRBJ2-2; D may be TRBD1 (6 bases). Between the trimmed V and J ends, which lost 4 bases and 1 base, there was a span of 13 bases. The CDR3 spans 16 residues. CDR1 and CDR2 (germline): MGHRA, YSYEKL. In DNA, the CDR3 is TGCGCCAGCAGCCCGCTGACAGGCAAGAACACCGGGGAGCTGTTTTTT. This sequence encodes CASSPLTGKNTGELFF.

V gene TRBV13 combines with J gene TRBJ2-1; D is undetermined. The CDR3 consists of 12 residues. Trimming took off 4 bases at V and 3 bases at J, with 4 bases between the two ends. In germline, CDR1 is PRHDT, CDR2 FYEKMQ (reference sequence). CDR3 nucleotides: TGTGCCAGCAGCTCCGTCTACAATGAGCAGTTCTTC. Its protein product is CASSSVYNEQFF.

The sample holds a few counts of this clone. The chain is built from TRBV5-6 and TRBJ2-7, with D perhaps TRBD1 or TRBD2 (5 bases each). The ends were cut back, 5 bases at V and 0 bases at J, with 15 bases in the middle. The CDR3 is made up of 15 amino acids. Germline CDR1 is SGHDT and CDR2 is YYEEEE. In DNA, the CDR3 is TGTGCCAGCAGGGCCGGGACGGTGAGCTCCTACGAGCAGTACTTC. Encoded protein: CASRAGTVSSYEQYF.

This clone was counted many times. This sample includes further DNA sequences coding for the same CDR3. The chain links TRBV20-1 to TRBJ2-5; no definite D call. V dropped 6 bases and J dropped 2 bases, with 4 bases sitting between them. The germline V gene has CDR1 DFQATT and CDR2 SNEGSKA (reference sequence). This CDR3 comprises 10 residues. CDR3 sequence: CSALQETQYF. For the CDR3, the DNA is TGCAGTGCCCTACAAGAGACCCAGTACTTC.

In its sample, this clone was seen many times. V usage is TRBV27 and J usage is TRBJ1-3; D is perhaps TRBD1 (5 bases). V lost 5 bases and J 0 bases, leaving 11 bases between the germline ends. This CDR3 contains 15 residues. Germline V gene lookup returns CDR1 MNHEY and CDR2 SMNVEV (reference sequence). The CDR3 DNA reads as TGTGCCAGCAGTCCCAGGGACGGCTCTGGAAACACCATATATTTT. It yields the protein CASSPRDGSGNTIYF.

V and J are TRBV27 and TRBJ2-1; D call uncertain. Between the trimmed V and J ends, which lost 3 bases and 6 bases, there was a span of 21 bases. CDR1 is MNHEY, CDR2 SMNVEV, per germline (reference sequence). The CDR3 loop spans 17 amino acids. CDR3 amino acids: CASSLVSPTLTSNEQFF. DNA of the CDR3: TGTGCCAGCAGTTTGGTGAGTCCAACTCTAACCTCCAATGAGCAGTTCTTC.